The entry below gives a single T cell receptor (beta chain) sequence along with its context. Its antigen is currently unknown. TCRdb independently ran MiXCR on the reads; one entry per CDR3 protein. The table lists approximately 76,000 distinct CDR3 sequences, around 37% of them singletons. The sample is drawn from a study of T cell repertoires in cytomegalovirus infection. Study-level background: Public TCR beta signatures indicated both CMV infection and matching HLA type. Study-wide results and limits: Within the response measured ex vivo, HLA-C-restricted CMV-specific TCR beta clonotypes were dominant.

The CDR3 spans 16 residues. Germline CDR1 and CDR2: MRHNA and SNTAGT. V was clipped by 3 bases and J by 1 base; unmatched bases: 5. The sequenced sample was CD8+ T cells from cultured PBMCs, obtained from culture after CMV antigen stimulation. This clonotype originated in a human donor in good health (CMV status not recorded). Some clones in this sample may be carry-over from other donors' samples. This chain connects TRBV6-4 to TRBJ2-3; 9 nucleotides align to TRBD1. CDR3 coding DNA: TGTGCCAGCAGTGAAAAAACAGGGGGCGGCACAGATACGCAGTATTTT. This gives the protein CASSEKTGGGTDTQYF.